In this sample, the clone carrying this TCR beta chain turned up a few times. The antigen remains undetermined. This entry belongs to a study of cytomegalovirus exposure and HLA in healthy donors. Findings and caveats of the study: Most CMV-associated TCR beta chains were later found to appear HLA-restricted. Specificity of three CMV-associated chains for CMV antigens was verified in vitro. TCR beta V- and J-gene trimming was later associated with a missense DCLRE1C variant.

The CDR3 length is 17 residues. Germline-derived CDR1 and CDR2 are MGHRA and YSYEKL. The V end was cut by 0 bases, the J end by 7 bases, with 21 bases between. Vbeta (60) and Jbeta (13) primers were used in the PCR. Libraries were prepared by immunoSEQ multiplex PCR; TCRdb keeps only in-frame clonotypes and omits some of them. The sample lists over 90,000 clones; approximately 82% were seen once. Sequencing was carried out using PBMCs. The chain has TRBV4-1 and TRBJ1-2; D is perhaps TRBD1 (6 bases). The sequence derives from a man between 35 and 55 years old in good health and CMV-seronegative. In DNA, the CDR3 is TGCGCCAGCAGCCAAGATAGGCGGTTCAGGGGTGAGGGTGGCTACACCTTC. Protein sequence: CASSQDRRFRGEGGYTF.